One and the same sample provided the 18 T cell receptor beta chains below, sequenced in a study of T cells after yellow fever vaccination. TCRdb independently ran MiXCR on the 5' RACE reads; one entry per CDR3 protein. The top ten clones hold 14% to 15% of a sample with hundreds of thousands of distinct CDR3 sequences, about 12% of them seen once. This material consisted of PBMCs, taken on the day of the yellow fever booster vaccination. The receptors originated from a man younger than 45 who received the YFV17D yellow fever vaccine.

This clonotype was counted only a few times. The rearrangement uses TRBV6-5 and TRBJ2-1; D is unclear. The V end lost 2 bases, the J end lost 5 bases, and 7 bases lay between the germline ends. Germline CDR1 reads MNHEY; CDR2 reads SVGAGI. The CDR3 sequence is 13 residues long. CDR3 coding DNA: TGTGCCAGCAGTTACCAACGCCACAATGAGCAGTTCTTC. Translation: CASSYQRHNEQFF.

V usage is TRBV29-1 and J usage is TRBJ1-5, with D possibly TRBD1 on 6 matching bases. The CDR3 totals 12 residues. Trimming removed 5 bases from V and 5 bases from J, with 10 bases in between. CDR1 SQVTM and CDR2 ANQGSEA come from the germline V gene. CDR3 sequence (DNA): TGCAGCGTTTTGGGGGCCGATCAGCCCCAGCATTTT. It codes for CSVLGADQPQHF.

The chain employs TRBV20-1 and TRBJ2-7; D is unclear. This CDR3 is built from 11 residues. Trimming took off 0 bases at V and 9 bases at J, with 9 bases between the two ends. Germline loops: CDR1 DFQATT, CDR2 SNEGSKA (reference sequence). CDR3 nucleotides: TGCAGTGCTAGAGATTCGATCGTGCAGTACTTC. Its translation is CSARDSIVQYF.

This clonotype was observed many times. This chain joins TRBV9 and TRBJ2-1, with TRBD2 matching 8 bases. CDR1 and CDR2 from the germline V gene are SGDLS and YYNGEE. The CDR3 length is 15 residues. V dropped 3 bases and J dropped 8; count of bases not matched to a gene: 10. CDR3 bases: TGTGCCAGCAGCGGACGACCGGGGGGGGTATATGAGCAGTTCTTC. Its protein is CASSGRPGGVYEQFF.

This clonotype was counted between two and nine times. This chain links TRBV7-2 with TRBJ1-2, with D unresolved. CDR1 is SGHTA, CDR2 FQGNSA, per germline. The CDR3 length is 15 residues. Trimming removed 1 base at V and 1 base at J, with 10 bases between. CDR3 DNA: TGTGCCAGCAGCTTAGGAGACACAGTTAACTATGGCTACACCTTC. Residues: CASSLGDTVNYGYTF.

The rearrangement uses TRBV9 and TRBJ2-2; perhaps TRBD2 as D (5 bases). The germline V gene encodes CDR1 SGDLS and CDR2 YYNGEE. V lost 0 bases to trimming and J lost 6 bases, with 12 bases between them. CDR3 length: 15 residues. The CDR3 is CASSVETSSAGELFF. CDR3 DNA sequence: TGTGCCAGCAGCGTAGAAACTAGTTCCGCCGGGGAGCTGTTTTTT.

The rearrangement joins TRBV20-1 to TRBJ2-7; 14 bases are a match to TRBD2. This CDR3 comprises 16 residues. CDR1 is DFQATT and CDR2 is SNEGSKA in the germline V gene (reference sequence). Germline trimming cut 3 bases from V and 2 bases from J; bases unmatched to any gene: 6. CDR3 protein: CSASPWTSGRPYEQYF. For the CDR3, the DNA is TGCAGTGCTAGTCCCTGGACTAGCGGGAGGCCCTACGAGCAGTACTTC.

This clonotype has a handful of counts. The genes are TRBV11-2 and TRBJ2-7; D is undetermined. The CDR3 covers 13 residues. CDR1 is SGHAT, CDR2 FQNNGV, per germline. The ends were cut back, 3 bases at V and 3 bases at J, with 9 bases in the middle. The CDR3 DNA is TGTGCCAGCAGCTTCGGAGTTAGCTACGAGCAGTACTTC. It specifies CASSFGVSYEQYF. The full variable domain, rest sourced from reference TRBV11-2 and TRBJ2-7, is EAGVAQSPRYKIIEKRQSVAFWCNPISGHATLYWYQQILGQGPKLLIQFQNNGVVDDSQLPKDRFSAERLKGVDSTLKIQPAKLEDSAVYLCASSFGVSYEQYFGPGTRLTVT.

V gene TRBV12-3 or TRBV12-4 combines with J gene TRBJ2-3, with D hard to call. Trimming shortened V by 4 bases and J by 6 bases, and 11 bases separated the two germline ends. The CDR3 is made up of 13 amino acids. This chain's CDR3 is CASSWDMADTQYF. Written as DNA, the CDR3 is TGTGCCAGCAGTTGGGATATGGCGGATACGCAGTATTTT.

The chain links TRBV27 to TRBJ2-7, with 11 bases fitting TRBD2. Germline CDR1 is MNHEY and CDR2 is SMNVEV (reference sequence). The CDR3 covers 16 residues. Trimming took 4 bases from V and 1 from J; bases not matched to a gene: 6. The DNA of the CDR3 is TGTGCCAGCAGTTCACCCCGACTAGCGGGATCCTACGAGCAGTACTTC. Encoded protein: CASSSPRLAGSYEQYF.

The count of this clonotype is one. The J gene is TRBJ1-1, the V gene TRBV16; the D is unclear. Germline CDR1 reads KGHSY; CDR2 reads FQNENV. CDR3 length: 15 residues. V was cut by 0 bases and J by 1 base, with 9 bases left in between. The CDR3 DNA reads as TGTGCCAGCAGCCAATCGGTGACACCGAACACTGAAGCTTTCTTT. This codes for CASSQSVTPNTEAFF. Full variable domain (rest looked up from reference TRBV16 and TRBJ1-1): GEEVAQTPKHLVRGEGQKAKLYCAPIKGHSYVFWYQQVLKNEFKFLISFQNENVFDETGMPKERFSAKCLPNSPCSLEIQATKLEDSAVYFCASSQSVTPNTEAFFGQGTRLTVV.

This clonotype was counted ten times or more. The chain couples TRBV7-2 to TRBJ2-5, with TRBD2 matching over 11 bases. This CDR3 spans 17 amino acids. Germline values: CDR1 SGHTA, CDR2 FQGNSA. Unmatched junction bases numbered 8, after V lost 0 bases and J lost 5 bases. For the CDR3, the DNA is TGTGCCAGCAGCTTAGCGATCCTAGCGGGAGGAGGCGAGACCCAGTACTTC. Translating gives CASSLAILAGGGETQYF.

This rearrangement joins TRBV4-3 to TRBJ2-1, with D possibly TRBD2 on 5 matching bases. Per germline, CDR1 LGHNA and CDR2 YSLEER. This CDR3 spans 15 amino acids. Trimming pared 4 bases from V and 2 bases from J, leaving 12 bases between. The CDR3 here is CASSLDYSPYNEQFF. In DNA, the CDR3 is TGCGCCAGCAGCCTCGACTACTCCCCCTACAATGAGCAGTTCTTC.

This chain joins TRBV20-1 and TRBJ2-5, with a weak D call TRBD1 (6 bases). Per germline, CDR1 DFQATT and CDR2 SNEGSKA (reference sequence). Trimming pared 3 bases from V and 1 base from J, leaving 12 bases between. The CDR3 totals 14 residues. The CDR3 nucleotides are TGCAGTGCTAGGGCCGAACAGGGCCAAGAGACCCAGTACTTC. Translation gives CSARAEQGQETQYF.

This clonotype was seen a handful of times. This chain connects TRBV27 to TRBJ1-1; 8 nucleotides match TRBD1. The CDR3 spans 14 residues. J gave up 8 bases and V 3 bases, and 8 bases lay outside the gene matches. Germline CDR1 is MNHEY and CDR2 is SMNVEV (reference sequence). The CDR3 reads CASSFPDRASEAFF. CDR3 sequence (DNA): TGTGCCAGCAGTTTTCCGGACAGGGCCTCCGAAGCTTTCTTT.

Written as DNA, the CDR3 is TGTGCCAGCAGTTACTCCGGGACAGGGGGCTGGGATGAGCAGTTCTTC. Translating gives CASSYSGTGGWDEQFF. V and J are TRBV6-2 or TRBV6-3 and TRBJ2-1; 12 bases fit TRBD1. The CDR3 contains 16 residues. The junction had 5 bases not matched to a gene; V was cut back by 0 bases and J by 8 bases. CDR1 is MNHEY, CDR2 SVGEGT, per germline.

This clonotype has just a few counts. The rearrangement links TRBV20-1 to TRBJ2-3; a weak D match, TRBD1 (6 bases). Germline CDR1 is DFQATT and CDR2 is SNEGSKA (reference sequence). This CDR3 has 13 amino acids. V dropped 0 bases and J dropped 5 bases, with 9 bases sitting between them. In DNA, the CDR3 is TGCAGTGCTAGAGATCCCAGGGGAGATACGCAGTATTTT. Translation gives CSARDPRGDTQYF.

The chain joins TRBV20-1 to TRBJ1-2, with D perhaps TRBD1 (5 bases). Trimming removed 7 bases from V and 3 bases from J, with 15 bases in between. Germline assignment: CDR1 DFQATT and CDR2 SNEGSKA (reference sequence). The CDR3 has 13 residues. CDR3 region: CSVPARAHYGYTF. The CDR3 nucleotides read TGCAGTGTTCCGGCCAGGGCCCACTATGGCTACACCTTC.